This record covers a single TCR beta chain. The antigen is unknown. The entry originates in a study of blood T cells in healthy people across ages. Findings and limits, study-wide: The percentage of naive T cells correlated strongly with TCR beta diversity.

Per the germline V gene, CDR1 is LNHDA and CDR2 is SQIVND (reference sequence). V shed 3 bases and J shed 7 bases, with 12 bases lying between them. This CDR3 is built from 13 residues. Samples had at least 7 million PBMCs isolated from them. For the second PCR, which ran for roughly 7 to 11 cycles, a sample-barcoded 5' primer and a J-beta primer mix were used. TCRdb ran MiXCR on the 5' RACE reads and lists one entry per CDR3 protein. Seen here are 700,000 or so distinct CDR3 sequences, about a fifth observed once, and the top ten hold around a fifth. The genes are TRBV19 and TRBJ2-5; a weak D match, TRBD2 (5 bases). Input material: blood. The source of this sequence is a man between 65 and 80 years old in good health. This chain's CDR3 is CASSIEEVATQYF. The CDR3 DNA reads TGTGCCAGTAGTATCGAGGAGGTTGCGACCCAGTACTTC.